What follows are 10 T cell receptor beta chains derived from one specimen sequenced in a study of CD8 T cells in ankylosing spondylitis. TCRdb used MiXCR to reprocess the 5' RACE reads, holding one entry per CDR3 protein. The sample records 200,000 to 250,000 distinct CDR3 sequences, around 24% being singletons. The specimen was blood, either unsorted or a sorted T cell fraction (not recorded which). These receptors originate from a male donor with ankylosing spondylitis or in good health (not recorded which).

A few counts support this clonotype. V and J are TRBV20-1 and TRBJ1-2; D gene uncertain. Per the germline V gene, CDR1 is DFQATT and CDR2 is SNEGSKA (reference sequence). The ends were cut back, 3 bases at V and 2 bases at J, with 22 bases in the middle. CDR3 length equals 17 residues. The CDR3, as DNA: TGCAGTGCTAGTCTTGAACTTGTGCGCCCTAACAACTATGGCTACACCTTC. Translating gives CSASLELVRPNNYGYTF.

The table lists this clonotype with a few counts. The J gene is TRBJ2-7, the V gene TRBV29-1, with 10 bases identical to TRBD2. The CDR3 loop spans 14 amino acids. Germline CDR1 SQVTM, CDR2 ANQGSEA. V gave up 4 bases and J gave up 4 bases; unmatched junction bases: 7. CDR3 loop: CSVATGLASYEQYF. The DNA of the CDR3 is TGCAGCGTTGCTACGGGACTAGCGAGTTACGAGCAGTACTTC.

This clonotype was counted only a few times. The genes are TRBV20-1 and TRBJ2-3; 11 positions agree with TRBD2. This CDR3 has 15 amino acids. Losses at the gene ends were 6 bases for V and 3 bases for J; bases not matched to a gene: 8. Germline-derived CDR1 and CDR2 are DFQATT and SNEGSKA (reference sequence). CDR3 amino acids: CSADSSGRMTDTQYF. CDR3 DNA sequence: TGCAGTGCCGATTCTAGCGGGAGGATGACAGATACGCAGTATTTT.

CDR3 sequence reads: CASSSDRGGSPLHF. In DNA, the CDR3 is TGTGCCAGCAGTTCGGACAGGGGGGGTTCACCCCTCCACTTT. The chain employs TRBV6-5 and TRBJ1-6; 10 bases align to TRBD1. The CDR3 runs to 14 residues. Losses at the gene ends were 4 bases for V and 9 bases for J; bases not matched to a gene: 3. CDR1 is MNHEY, CDR2 SVGAGI, per germline.

The rearrangement joins TRBV5-5 to TRBJ1-2, with TRBD1 matching over 7 bases. CDR3 size: 15 residues. The germline V gene encodes CDR1 SGHKS and CDR2 YYEKEE (reference sequence). V lost 0 bases and J lost 3; bases outside the gene matches: 5. As DNA, the CDR3 is TGTGCCAGCAGCTTGGTCCCCGACAGGGACTATGGCTACACCTTC. Encoded protein: CASSLVPDRDYGYTF.

In this sample, this clonotype turned up many times. The chain employs TRBV29-1 and TRBJ2-3, with 8 bases fitting TRBD1. The CDR3 contains 14 residues. V trimming: 4 bases; J trimming: 9 bases; junction bases outside the gene matches: 12. Germline V gene sequence: CDR1 SQVTM, CDR2 ANQGSEA. Here the CDR3 DNA reads TGCAGCGTTGTTGCCCGAGCACAGGGGGACACGCAGTATTTT. This gives the protein CSVVARAQGDTQYF.

The J gene is TRBJ1-2, the V gene TRBV5-1; D ambiguous. Germline V gene lookup returns CDR1 SGHRS and CDR2 YFSETQ. Trimming left V 5 bases short and J 2 bases short, with 13 bases between. This CDR3 contains 14 residues. CDR3 in amino acids: CASRFNTVNYGYTF. The CDR3 bases are TGCGCCAGCAGATTTAATACGGTGAACTATGGCTACACCTTC.

This clonotype was recorded at least ten times. This chain joins TRBV20-1 and TRBJ1-5; D call uncertain. The CDR3 is 13 amino acids. Trimming took off 1 base at V and 5 bases at J, with 9 bases between the two ends. The germline V gene has CDR1 DFQATT and CDR2 SNEGSKA (reference sequence). The CDR3 DNA reads TGCAGTGCTAGAGTTTCCCTCGATCAGCCCCAGCATTTT. It yields the protein CSARVSLDQPQHF.

This clonotype has just a few counts. The CDR3 region has the DNA TGCAGCGTTGTGTCAGGCTCGGTTGAAGCTTTCTTT. As protein: CSVVSGSVEAFF. The chain couples TRBV29-1 to TRBJ1-1; D is unclear. Trimming stripped 4 bases from V and 7 bases from J, with 13 bases between. This CDR3 contains 12 residues. In germline, CDR1 is SQVTM, CDR2 ANQGSEA.

The CDR3 reads CASRAGTGISNQPQHF. CDR3 nucleotides: TGTGCCAGCAGAGCTGGGACAGGGATTAGCAATCAGCCCCAGCATTTT. The rearrangement joins TRBV6-1 to TRBJ1-5; TRBD1 aligns across 9 bases. The CDR3 covers 16 residues. Germline assignment: CDR1 MNHNS and CDR2 SASEGT. Trimming removed 6 bases from V and 0 bases from J; junction bases left unmatched: 6.